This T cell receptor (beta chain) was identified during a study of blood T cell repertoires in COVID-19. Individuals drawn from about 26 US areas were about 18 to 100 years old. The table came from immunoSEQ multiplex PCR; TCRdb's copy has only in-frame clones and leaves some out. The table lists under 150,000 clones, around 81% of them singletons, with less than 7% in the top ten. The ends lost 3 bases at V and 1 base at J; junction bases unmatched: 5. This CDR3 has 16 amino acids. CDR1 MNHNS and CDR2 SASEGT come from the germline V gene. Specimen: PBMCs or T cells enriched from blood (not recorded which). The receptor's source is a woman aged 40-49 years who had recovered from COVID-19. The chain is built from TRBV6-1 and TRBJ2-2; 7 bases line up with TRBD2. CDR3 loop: CASSERGGKNTGELFF. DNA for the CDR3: TGTGCCAGCAGTGAGAGGGGAGGGAAGAACACCGGGGAGCTGTTTTTT.